The 30 T cell receptor beta chains presented below share a single source sample, sequenced in a study of blood T cell repertoires in COVID-19. Profiled with immunoSEQ multiplex PCR; TCRdb holds only in-frame clones, not every one. The sample has roughly 98,000 clones; more than 80% are singletons. The sequenced material came from peripheral blood. The receptors come from a human donor in a cohort sampled during active COVID-19.

The V and J genes are TRBV5-1 and TRBJ2-7; the D gene is possibly TRBD1 (5 bases). CDR3 length equals 15 residues. V was clipped by 1 base and J by 2 bases, with 13 bases between them. Per the germline V gene, CDR1 is SGHRS and CDR2 is YFSETQ. The CDR3 reads CASSLTLDNTYEQYF. In DNA, the CDR3 is TGCGCCAGCAGCTTGACTCTGGACAACACCTACGAGCAGTACTTC. Filled out from reference TRBV5-1 and TRBJ2-7, the complete variable domain reads KAGVTQTPRYLIKTRGQQVTLSCSPISGHRSVSWYQQTPGQGLQFLFEYFSETQRNKGNFPGRFSGRQFSNSRSEMNVSTLELGDSALYLCASSLTLDNTYEQYFGPGTRLTVT.

The chain carries TRBV15 and TRBJ2-7; 7 bases match TRBD1. V lost 2 bases to trimming and J lost 5 bases; unmatched junction nucleotides: 9. The CDR3 loop spans 15 amino acids. CDR1 and CDR2 (germline): LNHNV, YYDKDF (reference sequence). CDR3 in amino acids: CATSRTGTDTHEQYF. CDR3 bases: TGTGCCACCAGCAGAACCGGGACAGACACTCACGAGCAGTACTTC. The variable domain in full, with the rest retrieved from reference TRBV15 and TRBJ2-7, is DAMVIQNPRYQVTQFGKPVTLSCSQTLNHNVMYWYQQKSSQAPKLLFHYYDKDFNNEADTPDNFQSRRPNTSFCFLDIRSPGLGDTAMYLCATSRTGTDTHEQYFGPGTRLTVT.

V is TRBV7-6 and J is TRBJ2-2, with 10 bases lining up with TRBD2. The CDR3 consists of 16 residues. Germline-derived CDR1 and CDR2 are SGHVS and FNYEAQ. V dropped 5 bases and J dropped 1; count of bases not matched to a gene: 4. The chain's CDR3 is CASSKLAGRNTGELFF. The CDR3 DNA reads as TGTGCCAGCAGCAAACTAGCGGGGAGGAACACCGGGGAGCTGTTTTTT.

The rearrangement joins TRBV27 to TRBJ1-2, with TRBD1 identical over 9 bases. Looked up from germline, CDR1 is MNHEY and CDR2 is SMNVEV (reference sequence). J was trimmed by 6 bases and V by 4 bases; bases with no gene match: 3. The CDR3 runs to 13 residues. The CDR3 loop reads CASSSGTGHGYTF. Written as DNA, the CDR3 is TGTGCCAGCAGTTCCGGGACAGGGCATGGCTACACCTTC.

The rearrangement joins TRBV7-9 to TRBJ2-7; D perhaps matches TRBD2 (6 bases). V gave up 5 bases and J gave up 5 bases, with 10 bases separating them. This CDR3 contains 12 residues. Germline lookup yields CDR1 SEHNR and CDR2 FQNEAQ (reference sequence). The CDR3 nucleotides read TGTGCCAGCAGCGTGACTAGGCACGAGCAGTACTTC. Amino acids: CASSVTRHEQYF.

The chain uses TRBV12-3 or TRBV12-4 and TRBJ1-2, with D tentatively TRBD1 (6 bases). This CDR3 comprises 12 residues. V was trimmed by 3 bases and J by 7 bases, leaving 9 bases between them. CDR3 DNA sequence: TGTGCCAGCAGTTTCGGGACATTTGGCTACACCTTC. Protein sequence: CASSFGTFGYTF.

V usage is TRBV6-5 and J usage is TRBJ1-5; a weak D match, TRBD1 (5 bases). CDR1 is MNHEY and CDR2 is SVGAGI in the germline V gene. With 5 bases removed from V and 5 bases from J, the gap between germline ends came to 16 bases. The CDR3 loop spans 15 amino acids. CDR3 region: CASSRSGGRDQPQHF. CDR3 nucleotide sequence: TGTGCCAGCAGTCGCAGCGGGGGAAGGGATCAGCCCCAGCATTTT.

V gene TRBV7-3 combines with J gene TRBJ2-1; 10 positions match TRBD2. V lost 6 bases, J lost 8 bases, and 10 bases stayed unmatched. This CDR3 is built from 15 residues. Germline values: CDR1 SGHTA, CDR2 FQGTGA. The CDR3 DNA follows: TGTGCCAGCAGTTACCGAGCGGGGGGGCTGGATGAGCAGTTCTTC. Encoded protein: CASSYRAGGLDEQFF.

The chain combines TRBV2 with TRBJ2-5; possibly TRBD2 for D (6 bases). V lost 7 bases and J lost 3, with 12 bases in between. This CDR3 spans 13 amino acids. Germline values: CDR1 SNHLY, CDR2 FYNNEI. CDR3 bases: TGTGCCAGCACCAGGAGGGAGGAAGAGACCCAGTACTTC. This encodes CASTRREEETQYF.

This chain joins TRBV7-3 and TRBJ2-3; D gene unclear. This CDR3 contains 16 residues. Germline V gene sequence: CDR1 SGHTA, CDR2 FQGTGA. The V end lost 4 bases, the J end lost 0 bases, and 14 bases lay between the germline ends. In nucleotides, the CDR3 is TGTGCCAGCAGCTCCCACGTGAGCCGTAGCACAGATACGCAGTATTTT. Protein product: CASSSHVSRSTDTQYF.

The chain couples TRBV6-5 to TRBJ2-7; 9 nucleotides match TRBD2. V gave up 11 bases and J gave up 3 bases; unmatched junction bases: 11. Germline V gene sequence: CDR1 MNHEY, CDR2 SVGAGI. The CDR3 loop spans 14 amino acids. The CDR3 bases are TGTGCCTCTAAAAAAGCGGGGGGCTTCTACGAGCAGTACTTC. Translation: CASKKAGGFYEQYF.

The chain joins TRBV2 to TRBJ1-5, with D unclear. Trimming removed 6 bases at V and 2 bases at J, with 8 bases between. Germline CDR1 and CDR2: SNHLY and FYNNEI. The CDR3 is made up of 13 amino acids. The CDR3 protein is CASRAGGNQPQHF. The CDR3 DNA reads TGTGCCAGCAGGGCCGGGGGCAATCAGCCCCAGCATTTT.

This clone was observed a handful of times. The chain couples TRBV20-1 to TRBJ2-7; 10 bases line up with TRBD1. The CDR3 has 11 residues. Germline-derived CDR1 and CDR2 are DFQATT and SNEGSKA (reference sequence). Unmatched junction bases numbered 2, after V lost 6 bases and J lost 6 bases. The CDR3 sequence: CSARTGGEQYF. CDR3 coding DNA: TGCAGTGCCAGGACAGGGGGCGAGCAGTACTTC.

The rearrangement uses TRBV6-6 and TRBJ1-6, with D perhaps matching TRBD1 (5 bases). The CDR3 spans 15 residues. V dropped 0 bases and J dropped 9 bases, with 12 bases sitting between them. Per the germline V gene, CDR1 is MNHNY and CDR2 is SVGAGI (reference sequence). CDR3 loop: CASSYSTQGASPLHF. The CDR3 DNA follows: TGTGCCAGCAGTTACTCGACTCAGGGTGCTTCACCCCTCCACTTT.

The rearrangement uses TRBV27 and TRBJ2-1; possible D gene TRBD1, 5 bases. Germline V gene sequence: CDR1 MNHEY, CDR2 SMNVEV (reference sequence). V gave up 0 bases and J gave up 6 bases, with 9 bases separating them. The CDR3 runs to 14 residues. As DNA, the CDR3 is TGTGCCAGCAGTTTATCCAGGGTGGGCAATGAGCAGTTCTTC. Its protein product is CASSLSRVGNEQFF.

This clone was found once. The V and J genes are TRBV11-3 and TRBJ2-1; 8 bases align to TRBD2. The V segment lost 5 bases and the J segment 8 bases; nucleotides outside the gene matches: 2. This CDR3 contains 12 residues. Looked up from germline, CDR1 is SGHNT and CDR2 is YENEEA. CDR3 amino acids: CASSPGGDEQFF. The CDR3 nucleotides read TGTGCCAGCAGCCCCGGGGGGGATGAGCAGTTCTTC.

The rearrangement uses TRBV29-1 and TRBJ2-3; 10 bases are a match to TRBD1. The germline gives CDR1 SQVTM, CDR2 ANQGSEA. The CDR3 contains 15 residues. The J segment lost 2 bases and the V segment lost 2 bases, leaving 4 bases of the junction unmatched. The CDR3 sequence: CSVEPTGGVTDTQYF. The CDR3 nucleotides read TGCAGCGTTGAACCGACAGGGGGCGTCACAGATACGCAGTATTTT.

This clone was detected only once. This chain connects TRBV9 to TRBJ1-2, with D tentatively TRBD1 (5 bases). The CDR3 length is 12 residues. Per the germline V gene, CDR1 is SGDLS and CDR2 is YYNGEE. Trimming took off 0 bases at V and 7 bases at J, with 7 bases between the two ends. As DNA, the CDR3 is TGTGCCAGCAGCGTAGGCCAGGGTGGCTACACCTTC. Translation: CASSVGQGGYTF.

The genes are TRBV6-5 and TRBJ1-1; D unclear. The CDR3 length is 15 residues. Trimming pared 2 bases from V and 1 base from J, leaving 11 bases between. CDR1 is MNHEY, CDR2 SVGAGI, per germline. The CDR3 loop reads CASSYSSRGNTEAFF. CDR3 in DNA: TGTGCCAGCAGTTACAGCTCCCGGGGGAACACTGAAGCTTTCTTT.

The gene calls are TRBV6-5 and TRBJ2-7, with 7 bases matching TRBD2. CDR3 length equals 14 residues. V lost 7 bases to trimming and J lost 1 base; unmatched junction nucleotides: 7. Germline CDR1 is MNHEY and CDR2 is SVGAGI. The DNA of the CDR3 is TGTGCCAGCATCCGGGACGGGGGGTCCTACGAGCAGTACTTC. Protein product: CASIRDGGSYEQYF.

CDR3 in amino acids: CASSHPTGVETQYF. CDR3 bases: TGTGCCAGCTCACACCCTACAGGGGTGGAGACCCAGTACTTC. The V gene is TRBV18, the J gene TRBJ2-5; 7 bases are shared with TRBD1. This CDR3 spans 14 amino acids. CDR1 and CDR2 (germline): KGHSH, LQKENI. Germline trimming cut 4 bases from V and 5 bases from J; bases unmatched to any gene: 7.

The genes are TRBV3-1 (or the pseudogene TRBV3-2) and TRBJ2-1, with 7 bases aligning to TRBD2. Per germline, CDR1 LGHDT and CDR2 YNNKEL (reference sequence). The CDR3 sequence is 14 residues long. The junction had 8 bases not matched to a gene; V was cut back by 3 bases and J by 9 bases. The CDR3 is CASSQTGGGGEQFF. The CDR3 nucleotides are TGTGCCAGCAGCCAGACCGGTGGGGGGGGTGAGCAGTTCTTC.

The rearrangement uses TRBV3-1 (or the pseudogene TRBV3-2) and TRBJ1-2; D may be TRBD1 (6 bases). Germline-derived CDR1 and CDR2 are LGHDT and YNNKEL (reference sequence). The CDR3 has 15 amino acids. V was trimmed by 3 bases and J by 1 base, leaving 12 bases between them. The CDR3 region is CASSHRGGGNYGYTF. The DNA for the CDR3 is TGTGCCAGCAGCCACAGGGGCGGGGGTAACTATGGCTACACCTTC.

The rearrangement joins TRBV7-2 to TRBJ2-1; 14 nucleotides agree with TRBD2. V gave up 5 bases and J gave up 9 bases; unmatched junction bases: 9. Germline loops: CDR1 SGHTA, CDR2 FQGNSA. The CDR3 length is 16 residues. The CDR3 nucleotides read TGTGCCAGCAGCGCAGGACTAGCGGGGGGCCGGGGTGAGCAGTTCTTC. Its protein is CASSAGLAGGRGEQFF.

This clone turned up a few times. This chain uses TRBV5-6 with TRBJ1-1, with 7 bases lining up with TRBD1. The germline V gene has CDR1 SGHDT and CDR2 YYEEEE. V was pared by 5 bases and J by 9 bases, with 10 bases of the junction left unmatched. The CDR3 is 13 residues long. The DNA of the CDR3 is TGTGCCAGCAGGAGAGACAGGGATCAGAAAGCTTTCTTT. Its translation: CASRRDRDQKAFF.

The chain recombines TRBV7-8 with TRBJ1-2; 8 nucleotides agree with TRBD1. The trim removed 7 bases at V and 4 bases at J, leaving 11 bases unmatched. The CDR3 has 15 amino acids. Per germline, CDR1 SGHVS and CDR2 FQNEAQ. CDR3 DNA: TGTGCCAGCAACACCCTAGGACAGGGTGCCTATGGCTACACCTTC. It is translated as CASNTLGQGAYGYTF.

This clone has only one observation. The gene calls are TRBV28 and TRBJ1-1, with D unresolved. The CDR3 loop spans 14 amino acids. Per germline, CDR1 MDHEN and CDR2 SYDVKM. V gave up 6 bases and J gave up 4 bases, with 15 bases separating them. The CDR3: CASSSMGRSTEAFF. The CDR3, as DNA: TGTGCCAGCAGCTCAATGGGTAGGAGCACTGAAGCTTTCTTT.

The chain links TRBV28 to TRBJ2-5; weak D call: TRBD2 (7 bases). Trimming took off 3 bases at V and 4 bases at J, with 12 bases between the two ends. The CDR3 consists of 14 residues. Germline V lookup: CDR1 MDHEN, CDR2 SYDVKM. The CDR3 is CASSFGGAGETQYF. DNA of the CDR3: TGTGCCAGCAGTTTTGGGGGGGCGGGAGAGACCCAGTACTTC.

The chain couples TRBV6-6 to TRBJ2-2; the D is unclear. The CDR3 covers 16 residues. CDR1 MNHNY and CDR2 SVGAGI come from the germline V gene (reference sequence). Trimming stripped 0 bases from V and 0 bases from J, with 8 bases between. Here the CDR3 reads CASSYSASANTGELFF. The CDR3 DNA reads as TGTGCCAGCAGTTACTCAGCCTCTGCGAACACCGGGGAGCTGTTTTTT.

The genes are TRBV7-2 and TRBJ2-1; D possibly corresponds to TRBD1 (5 bases). Trimming shortened V by 0 bases and J by 7 bases, and 13 bases separated the two germline ends. Germline values: CDR1 SGHTA, CDR2 FQGNSA. CDR3 length: 15 amino acids. The DNA for the CDR3 is TGTGCCAGCAGCTTAGCAGGGGTAGGTTATAATGAGCAGTTCTTC. It specifies CASSLAGVGYNEQFF.